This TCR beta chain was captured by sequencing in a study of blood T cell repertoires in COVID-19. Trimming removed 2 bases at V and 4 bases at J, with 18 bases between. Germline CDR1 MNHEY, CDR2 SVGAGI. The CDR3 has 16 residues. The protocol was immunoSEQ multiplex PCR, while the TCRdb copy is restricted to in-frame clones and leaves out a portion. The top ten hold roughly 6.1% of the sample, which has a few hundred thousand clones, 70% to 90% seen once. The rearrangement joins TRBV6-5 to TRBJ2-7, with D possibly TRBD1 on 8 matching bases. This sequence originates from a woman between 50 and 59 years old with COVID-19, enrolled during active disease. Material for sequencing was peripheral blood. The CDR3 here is CASSYHHSQGGYEQYF. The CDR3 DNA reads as TGTGCCAGCAGTTACCATCATTCACAGGGGGGGTACGAGCAGTACTTC.